This entry lists 20 T cell receptor beta chains sequenced from one sample in a study of PD-L1 blockade in urothelial cancer. TCRdb keeps only in-frame clones here, not all; method: immunoSEQ multiplex PCR. The data show 58,000 or so clones, around 84% seen once. Source: PBMCs, taken around atezolizumab (anti-PD-L1) treatment. Every receptor here comes from a man between 50 and 59 years old with urothelial cancer.

This chain uses TRBV19 with TRBJ2-1, with a weak D call TRBD1 (6 bases). CDR1 LNHDA and CDR2 SQIVND come from the germline V gene (reference sequence). V was pared by 2 bases and J by 7 bases, with 12 bases between. This CDR3 is built from 14 residues. The CDR3 nucleotides are TGTGCCAGTAGTATACTCCAGGGGACAAATGAGCAGTTCTTC. As protein: CASSILQGTNEQFF.

V and J are TRBV7-9 and TRBJ2-3; D is ambiguous. The germline V gene encodes CDR1 SEHNR and CDR2 FQNEAQ (reference sequence). The V end was cut by 5 bases, the J end by 6 bases, with 6 bases between. This CDR3 is 11 amino acids long. Here the CDR3 reads CASSVRDTQYF. CDR3 nucleotide sequence: TGTGCCAGCAGCGTCAGGGATACGCAGTATTTT.

The CDR3 loop is CASSQRGLSNQPQHF. CDR3 DNA sequence: TGCGCCAGCAGCCAGAGGGGGCTTAGCAATCAGCCCCAGCATTTT. The chain combines TRBV4-1 with TRBJ1-5; 7 nucleotides match TRBD1. The CDR3 has 15 residues. Germline trimming cut 3 bases from V and 0 bases from J; bases unmatched to any gene: 2. Germline V CDR1 and CDR2: MGHRA, YSYEKL.

The chain is built from TRBV6-1 and TRBJ2-7; 8 nucleotides line up with TRBD1. Germline CDR1 MNHNS, CDR2 SASEGT. Trimming removed 6 bases from V and 2 bases from J; junction bases left unmatched: 9. The CDR3 is 15 amino acids. The CDR3 DNA reads TGTGCCAGCAGCGGGCTAGGGACAGGAGCCTACGAGCAGTACTTC. Its translation is CASSGLGTGAYEQYF.

The DNA of the CDR3 is TGTGCCAGCAGCCAACAGGGCTATGGCTACACCTTC. This codes for CASSQQGYGYTF. This sequence joins TRBV6-1 and TRBJ1-2, with D maybe TRBD1 (6 bases). V was pared by 6 bases and J by 4 bases, with 9 bases between. Germline V gene data show CDR1 as MNHNS and CDR2 as SASEGT. The CDR3 contains 12 residues.

V usage is TRBV7-2 and J usage is TRBJ1-5, with a weak D call TRBD1 (5 bases). There are 13 residues in the CDR3. CDR1 and CDR2 from the germline V gene are SGHTA and FQGNSA. Trimming removed 8 bases from V and 7 bases from J, with 15 bases in between. The CDR3 is CASGAGPSQPQHF. CDR3 DNA sequence: TGTGCCAGCGGGGCGGGGCCCTCCCAGCCCCAGCATTTT.

The chain recombines TRBV7-9 with TRBJ2-1, with D possibly being TRBD1 (7 bases). V was clipped by 1 base and J by 5 bases, with 18 bases between them. The CDR3 contains 17 residues. Germline CDR1 is SEHNR and CDR2 is FQNEAQ (reference sequence). CDR3: CASSLGQGVAENNEQFF. CDR3 coding DNA: TGTGCCAGCAGCTTAGGGCAGGGGGTAGCGGAGAACAATGAGCAGTTCTTC.

This chain connects TRBV2 to TRBJ2-7; D is possibly TRBD1 (6 bases). This CDR3 has 14 amino acids. CDR1 is SNHLY, CDR2 FYNNEI, per germline. Trimming shortened V by 6 bases and J by 6 bases, and 18 bases separated the two germline ends. The CDR3 loop is CASRSPRGSIEQYF. The CDR3 DNA follows: TGTGCCAGCAGGTCCCCCAGGGGTTCTATCGAGCAGTACTTC. Full variable domain (outside the CDR3, taken from reference TRBV2 and TRBJ2-7): EPEVTQTPSHQVTQMGQEVILRCVPISNHLYFYWYRQILGQKVEFLVSFYNNEISEKSEIFDDQFSVERPDGSNFTLKIRSTKLEDSAMYFCASRSPRGSIEQYFGPGTRLTVT.

This clone occurred a few times. This chain uses TRBV7-2 with TRBJ1-1; 7 nucleotides agree with TRBD1. The CDR3 has 15 amino acids. With 2 bases clipped from V and 3 bases from J, the junction kept 6 bases outside the gene matches. Germline CDR1 reads SGHTA; CDR2 reads FQGNSA. The CDR3 loop reads CASSLRGGGDTEAFF. The CDR3 DNA reads TGTGCCAGCAGCTTAAGAGGAGGGGGCGACACTGAAGCTTTCTTT.

The rearrangement uses TRBV5-6 and TRBJ2-7; 9 positions match TRBD2. The germline CDR1 and CDR2 sequences are SGHDT and YYEEEE. V lost 1 base to trimming and J lost 7 bases; unmatched junction nucleotides: 9. The CDR3 extends over 15 amino acids. CDR3 bases: TGTGCCAGCAGCTTGCGCCTAGCGGGGCGGAGTGAGCAGTACTTC. It translates to CASSLRLAGRSEQYF.

This rearrangement joins TRBV19 to TRBJ1-5; TRBD1 matches at 8 bases. Germline lookup yields CDR1 LNHDA and CDR2 SQIVND (reference sequence). Trimming cost V 5 bases and J 1 base; bases outside gene matches: 10. This CDR3 has 17 residues. The CDR3 nucleotides read TGTGCCAGTAGTTCGACAGGGGCCCCTTTAAGCAATCAGCCCCAGCATTTT. Its translation is CASSSTGAPLSNQPQHF.

The V and J genes are TRBV30 and TRBJ1-4; D not resolved. The V gene's germline CDR1 is GTSNPN and CDR2 SVGIG (reference sequence). The CDR3 has 12 amino acids. Trimming removed 1 base from V and 8 bases from J, with 8 bases in between. The CDR3 protein is CAWSGGGEKLFF. CDR3 sequence (DNA): TGTGCCTGGAGTGGGGGAGGCGAAAAACTGTTTTTT.

This clone was observed at least ten times. The chain is built from TRBV4-1 and TRBJ2-3, with 12 bases identical to TRBD2. Losses at the gene ends were 3 bases for V and 0 bases for J; bases not matched to a gene: 4. The CDR3 runs 17 residues. CDR1 MGHRA and CDR2 YSYEKL come from the germline V gene. Written as DNA, the CDR3 is TGCGCCAGCAGCCAGCGGACTAGCGGGGACAGCACAGATACGCAGTATTTT. Encoded protein: CASSQRTSGDSTDTQYF.

The chain has TRBV7-2 and TRBJ1-2; maybe TRBD1 (6 bases). The CDR3 has 14 residues. V lost 5 bases, J lost 2 bases, and 12 bases lay in between. Germline V gene sequence: CDR1 SGHTA, CDR2 FQGNSA. Here the CDR3 reads CASSMDTGNYGYTF. CDR3 nucleotides: TGTGCCAGCAGCATGGACACAGGGAACTATGGCTACACCTTC.

This clone was counted between two and nine times. J is TRBJ2-7 and V is TRBV7-2; 7 bases match TRBD2. Germline CDR1 and CDR2: SGHTA and FQGNSA. The CDR3 runs to 15 residues. With 5 bases clipped from V and 4 bases from J, the junction kept 11 bases outside the gene matches. CDR3 loop: CASSPSGGTKYEQYF. Here the CDR3 DNA reads TGTGCCAGCAGCCCTAGCGGCGGGACTAAATACGAGCAGTACTTC.

J is TRBJ2-7 and V is TRBV5-1; 7 bases match TRBD1. Losses at the gene ends were 4 bases for V and 6 bases for J; bases not matched to a gene: 13. CDR3 length equals 15 residues. Germline values: CDR1 SGHRS, CDR2 YFSETQ. Here the CDR3 DNA reads TGCGCCAGCAGCCCATCCGGGACAGCCCCCGGCGAGCAGTACTTC. Amino acids: CASSPSGTAPGEQYF.

The J gene is TRBJ2-6, the V gene TRBV30, with 10 bases that match TRBD1. Germline V lookup: CDR1 GTSNPN, CDR2 SVGIG (reference sequence). V shed 4 bases, J shed 4 bases, and the junction held 7 bases outside the gene matches. This CDR3 has 16 amino acids. In DNA, the CDR3 is TGTGCCTGGATGAGGGACAGGGGCTTAGGGGCCAACGTCCTGACTTTC. It yields the protein CAWMRDRGLGANVLTF.

The chain employs TRBV18 and TRBJ1-4, with D possibly TRBD1 on 5 matching bases. This CDR3 is built from 16 residues. Germline V gene sequence: CDR1 KGHSH, CDR2 LQKENI. Trimming cost V 3 bases and J 5 bases, with 16 bases left between them. CDR3 residues: CASSPNQGGGNEKLFF. CDR3 DNA sequence: TGTGCCAGCTCACCCAATCAGGGCGGGGGAAATGAAAAACTGTTTTTT.

V and J are TRBV9 and TRBJ2-5; 10 bases are a match to TRBD2. V shed 3 bases, J shed 5 bases, and the junction held 10 bases outside the gene matches. Germline-derived CDR1 and CDR2 are SGDLS and YYNGEE. This CDR3 spans 16 amino acids. For the CDR3, the DNA is TGTGCCAGCAGCGCCCTTGGGCTAGCGGGAGTGGAGACCCAGTACTTC. The encoded protein is CASSALGLAGVETQYF.

This chain uses TRBV19 with TRBJ2-7; 14 nucleotides agree with TRBD2. V shed 3 bases and J 9 bases; nucleotides not matched to a gene: 10. This CDR3 spans 16 amino acids. Germline loops: CDR1 LNHDA, CDR2 SQIVND (reference sequence). The CDR3 DNA reads as TGTGCCAGTAGTATGGGGACTAGCGGGAGTGGAAGGCCGCAGTACTTC. Its translation: CASSMGTSGSGRPQYF.